These 26 T cell receptor beta chains came from one sample sequenced in a study of shared clonotypes between healthy human individuals (TCRdb year 2020). Libraries came from the immunoSEQ multiplex PCR assay. The immuneACCESS repertoire file appears here via TCRdb, limited to in-frame rearrangements. These files lack a portion of the clones; in checked studies, under half of the deficit traces to unresolved V genes, and the cause of the others is not known. Across this sample there are roughly 1,500,000 clones, with 95% to 99% seen only once. Of the sample, about 0.45% is held by the ten largest clones. Sequencing was performed on naive CD4+ T cells sorted from blood. The sample's cell subset or site label, in plain terms: CD45RA+ positively selected. The receptor source for this set is a man aged 30 to 45 in good health.

This rearrangement joins TRBV5-6 to TRBJ1-1; possible D gene TRBD1, 5 bases. Germline assignment: CDR1 SGHDT and CDR2 YYEEEE. The V gene lost 0 bases and the J gene lost 9 bases, with 12 bases spanning the gap. CDR3 length: 13 amino acids. The CDR3 sequence: CASSLGRVGKAFF. The CDR3, as DNA: TGTGCCAGCAGCTTGGGCAGGGTGGGAAAAGCTTTCTTT.

The chain's CDR3 is CASSKPLAGDLDTQYF. CDR3 DNA sequence: TGTGCCAGTAGTAAACCGCTAGCGGGAGATCTAGATACGCAGTATTTT. The chain couples TRBV19 to TRBJ2-3, with 10 bases identical to TRBD2. The germline gives CDR1 LNHDA, CDR2 SQIVND (reference sequence). This CDR3 has 16 residues. The V gene end was trimmed by 4 bases and the J gene end by 5 bases; junction bases not matched to a gene: 9.

The CDR3 is CASSPERVSSYEQYF. The CDR3 DNA reads as TGCGCCAGCAGCCCGGAAAGGGTGAGCTCCTACGAGCAGTACTTC. The rearrangement joins TRBV5-1 to TRBJ2-7; D is undetermined. Trimming shortened V by 4 bases and J by 0 bases, and 14 bases separated the two germline ends. The CDR3 sequence is 15 residues long. CDR1 SGHRS and CDR2 YFSETQ come from the germline V gene.

This clone was detected only once. CDR3 sequence: CASSLAWPGANSNQPQHF. CDR3 coding DNA: TGTGCCAGCAGCTTAGCTTGGCCGGGAGCCAATAGCAATCAGCCCCAGCATTTT. This sequence joins TRBV7-8 and TRBJ1-5; D gene unclear. CDR3 length: 18 residues. Trimming shortened V by 0 bases and J by 0 bases, and 15 bases separated the two germline ends. Per germline, CDR1 SGHVS and CDR2 FQNEAQ.

The gene calls are TRBV19 and TRBJ2-2, with D perhaps TRBD2 (7 bases). CDR3 length: 17 amino acids. CDR1 is LNHDA, CDR2 SQIVND, per germline (reference sequence). With 2 bases removed from V and 7 bases from J, the gap between germline ends came to 20 bases. Here the CDR3 reads CASSISVPGGVGGELFF. Here the CDR3 DNA reads TGTGCCAGTAGTATAAGTGTCCCGGGGGGCGTAGGCGGGGAGCTGTTTTTT.

The genes are TRBV18 and TRBJ2-2; D is ambiguous. The CDR3 loop spans 16 amino acids. Trimming removed 1 base at V and 3 bases at J, with 12 bases between. Germline-derived CDR1 and CDR2 are KGHSH and LQKENI. For the CDR3, the DNA is TGTGCCAGCTCACCACTGTCAAAAGGGTACACCGGGGAGCTGTTTTTT. It translates to CASSPLSKGYTGELFF.

The chain couples TRBV5-1 to TRBJ2-1, with 9 bases aligning to TRBD2. J lost 12 bases, V lost 1 base, and 8 bases had no gene match. Germline loops: CDR1 SGHRS, CDR2 YFSETQ. The CDR3 runs to 14 residues. CDR3 DNA: TGCGCCAGCAGCTTGTCCTCTAGCGGGAATCGGCAGTTCTTC. Its protein is CASSLSSSGNRQFF. Full variable domain (outside the CDR3, taken from reference TRBV5-1 and TRBJ2-1): KAGVTQTPRYLIKTRGQQVTLSCSPISGHRSVSWYQQTPGQGLQFLFEYFSETQRNKGNFPGRFSGRQFSNSRSEMNVSTLELGDSALYLCASSLSSSGNRQFFGPGTRLTVL.

The chain recombines TRBV5-8 with TRBJ1-4; perhaps TRBD1 as D (6 bases). Germline V gene lookup returns CDR1 SGHTS and CDR2 YDEGEE. V dropped 4 bases and J dropped 5 bases, with 15 bases sitting between them. The CDR3 sequence is 15 residues long. CDR3 sequence reads: CASSTGQLRNEKLFF. In DNA, the CDR3 is TGTGCCAGCAGCACCGGACAGCTCAGGAATGAAAAACTGTTTTTT.

The chain recombines TRBV28 with TRBJ1-2; D remains ambiguous. Germline loops: CDR1 MDHEN, CDR2 SYDVKM. Trimming shortened V by 8 bases and J by 3 bases, and 10 bases separated the two germline ends. The CDR3 extends over 12 amino acids. CDR3 residues: CASAAGYYGYTF. The CDR3 region has the DNA TGTGCCAGCGCTGCAGGTTACTATGGCTACACCTTC.

The rearrangement links TRBV5-6 to TRBJ2-1, with TRBD2 as a possible D gene (6 bases). Germline V lookup: CDR1 SGHDT, CDR2 YYEEEE. Trimming cost V 1 base and J 12 bases, with 14 bases left between them. The CDR3 loop spans 13 amino acids. The CDR3 loop reads CASSLIAGLRQFF. CDR3 coding DNA: TGTGCCAGCAGCTTGATCGCGGGATTAAGGCAGTTCTTC.

V is TRBV30 and J is TRBJ1-2; TRBD1 might be the D (5 bases). CDR3 size: 12 residues. Trimming pared 4 bases from V and 4 bases from J, leaving 10 bases between. The germline gives CDR1 GTSNPN, CDR2 SVGIG (reference sequence). In DNA form, the CDR3 reads TGTGCCTGGATCGGGGCAGGCTATGGCTACACCTTC. It yields the protein CAWIGAGYGYTF.

This clone was picked up one time. The V call is TRBV7-9, the J call TRBJ2-1; D remains unclear. The CDR3 covers 12 residues. Germline CDR1 is SEHNR and CDR2 is FQNEAQ (reference sequence). V lost 5 bases and J lost 9, with 11 bases in between. CDR3 region: CASSKPLGEQFF. CDR3 nucleotides: TGTGCCAGCAGCAAGCCCCTGGGTGAGCAGTTCTTC.

The chain employs TRBV27 and TRBJ2-7, with a weak D call TRBD2 (7 bases). Germline V gene data show CDR1 as MNHEY and CDR2 as SMNVEV (reference sequence). V was shortened by 10 bases and J by 3 bases, with 19 bases between the two germline ends. This CDR3 comprises 14 residues. The CDR3 bases are TGTGCCACCCGAGGGGGGGGAAATGACTACGAGCAGTACTTC. As protein: CATRGGGNDYEQYF.

V and J are TRBV28 and TRBJ2-3, with D perhaps TRBD1 (5 bases). V lost 3 bases to trimming and J lost 1 base, with 8 bases between them. This CDR3 is 14 amino acids long. Germline V gene sequence: CDR1 MDHEN, CDR2 SYDVKM. CDR3 loop: CASSFVGRTDTQYF. For the CDR3, the DNA is TGTGCCAGCAGTTTTGTGGGGCGCACAGATACGCAGTATTTT. The whole variable domain, remainder taken from reference TRBV28 and TRBJ2-3, is DVKVTQSSRYLVKRTGEKVFLECVQDMDHENMFWYRQDPGLGLRLIYFSYDVKMKEKGDIPEGYSVSREKKERFSLILESASTNQTSMYLCASSFVGRTDTQYFGPGTRLTVL.

This chain uses TRBV10-3 with TRBJ1-1, with D tentatively TRBD1 (6 bases). Germline values: CDR1 ENHRY, CDR2 SYGVKD. The V end was cut by 4 bases, the J end by 7 bases, with 13 bases between. CDR3 length: 13 residues. CDR3 in amino acids: CAISGTAFDEAFF. In nucleotides, the CDR3 is TGTGCCATCAGTGGGACAGCCTTCGATGAAGCTTTCTTT.

V is TRBV9 and J is TRBJ2-4; 9 nucleotides align to TRBD1. The CDR3 is 16 residues long. Per germline, CDR1 SGDLS and CDR2 YYNGEE. Trimming cost V 0 bases and J 11 bases; bases outside gene matches: 12. The CDR3 loop is CASSVEPLGQGNFQYF. DNA for the CDR3: TGTGCCAGCAGCGTAGAACCCCTGGGACAGGGAAATTTTCAGTACTTC.

The genes are TRBV14 and TRBJ2-3; D is possibly TRBD1 or TRBD2 (5 bases each). Germline V gene lookup returns CDR1 SGHDN and CDR2 FVKESK. The length of the CDR3 is 16 residues. V was cut by 4 bases and J by 4 bases, with 18 bases left in between. CDR3 sequence reads: CASSPRPSWDADTQYF. In DNA, the CDR3 is TGTGCCAGCAGCCCGAGACCCTCCTGGGACGCAGATACGCAGTATTTT.

The chain joins TRBV6-4 to TRBJ2-7; 9 nucleotides match TRBD2. Germline V gene sequence: CDR1 MRHNA, CDR2 SNTAGT. The CDR3 runs to 19 residues. V was clipped by 0 bases and J by 2 bases; unmatched bases: 14. Here the CDR3 DNA reads TGTGCCAGCAGTGACTCGAACGCGGGAGGGCCCGGATTGACCTACGAGCAGTACTTC. Its protein is CASSDSNAGGPGLTYEQYF.

The chain has TRBV4-2 and TRBJ2-7, with TRBD2 matching over 7 bases. CDR3 length equals 14 residues. Germline V gene lookup returns CDR1 LGHNA and CDR2 YNFKEQ. V lost 5 bases and J lost 2; bases outside the gene matches: 6. The CDR3 loop reads CASSLASGAYEQYF. The CDR3 DNA follows: TGTGCCAGCAGCTTGGCTAGCGGCGCCTACGAGCAGTACTTC.

Points on this clone: The conserved phenylalanine or tryptophan is not found at the CDR3 terminus, so this likely reflects a read error. The DNA is omitted, as the CDR3 cannot be located on it reliably, and the CDR3 follows TCRdb's listing. The rearrangement uses TRBV7-9 and TRBJ1-1; the table's D call TRBD1 went unverified against the DNA. Termini included, the CDR3 measures 11 amino acids. Germline lookup yields CDR1 SEHNR and CDR2 FQNEAQ (reference sequence). The CDR3 is CASSQYDWTGL.

The V and J genes are TRBV27 and TRBJ2-1; 10 positions match TRBD2. The CDR3 consists of 14 residues. After removal of 6 bases from V and 8 bases from J, the junction contained 7 bases not matched to a gene. CDR1 is MNHEY and CDR2 is SMNVEV in the germline V gene (reference sequence). CDR3 bases: TGTGCCAGCAGCCGGAGCGGGAGGGCCCATGAGCAGTTCTTC. Its translation: CASSRSGRAHEQFF.

This chain links TRBV7-2 with TRBJ1-1, with 8 bases matching TRBD1. The CDR3 has 19 amino acids. Germline V gene data show CDR1 as SGHTA and CDR2 as FQGNSA. V shed 1 base, J shed 3 bases, and the junction held 16 bases outside the gene matches. In DNA form, the CDR3 reads TGTGCCAGCAGCTTAGTTGCCCGAACTGACAGGGGTCGTGACACTGAAGCTTTCTTT. Translating it yields CASSLVARTDRGRDTEAFF.

The V and J genes are TRBV5-1 and TRBJ1-2; a weak D match, TRBD1 (5 bases). This CDR3 comprises 17 residues. Germline V lookup: CDR1 SGHRS, CDR2 YFSETQ. V lost 4 bases and J lost 0, with 19 bases in between. DNA for the CDR3: TGCGCCAGCAGCCTTGCGATTGACAGACTCACTAACTATGGCTACACCTTC. This encodes CASSLAIDRLTNYGYTF.

This CDR3 reads CASSPEWARGDEQYF. The CDR3 DNA sequence: TGTGCCAGCAGTCCGGAATGGGCCAGAGGGGACGAGCAGTACTTC. This chain joins TRBV11-2 and TRBJ2-7; D may be TRBD1 or TRBD2 (5 bases each). The CDR3 has 15 amino acids. The V gene's germline CDR1 is SGHAT and CDR2 FQNNGV. V dropped 6 bases and J dropped 5 bases, with 20 bases sitting between them. Full variable domain (outside the CDR3, taken from reference TRBV11-2 and TRBJ2-7): EAGVAQSPRYKIIEKRQSVAFWCNPISGHATLYWYQQILGQGPKLLIQFQNNGVVDDSQLPKDRFSAERLKGVDSTLKIQPAKLEDSAVYLCASSPEWARGDEQYFGPGTRLTVT.

CDR3 DNA sequence: TGCGCCAGCAGCCAAGTGGAGACAAACGGGGAAAAACTGTTTTTT. Its protein product is CASSQVETNGEKLFF. This rearrangement joins TRBV4-1 to TRBJ1-4; D uncertain. This CDR3 is 15 amino acids long. Germline CDR1 is MGHRA and CDR2 is YSYEKL. The V gene lost 1 base and the J gene lost 8 bases, with 14 bases spanning the gap.

The gene calls are TRBV18 and TRBJ1-2; D is unclear. Germline-derived CDR1 and CDR2 are KGHSH and LQKENI. Trimming stripped 3 bases from V and 4 bases from J, with 15 bases between. The CDR3 runs to 15 residues. The CDR3 region is CASSPQRTMGYGYTF. The DNA of the CDR3 is TGTGCCAGCTCACCTCAACGGACGATGGGCTATGGCTACACCTTC.